This is a list of T cell receptor beta chains from one sample in a study of T cell changes during pregnancy in multiple sclerosis. Profiled with immunoSEQ multiplex PCR; TCRdb holds only in-frame clones, not every one. The profile shows tens of thousands of clones, approximately 92% of them singletons. The sample here was CD8+ T cells from peripheral blood mononuclear cells, taken in the third trimester of pregnancy. The receptors originated from a female donor with multiple sclerosis, enrolled in a pregnancy study. Both conserved end residues are part of each CDR3. The D gene is left open where the match is weak. The size field is filled for only some rows; it gives once, few, many or a size class.

j_call clone_size d_call v_call cdr3_nt cdr3_aa
TRBJ1-5 - TRBD1 TRBV27 TGTGCCAGCAGTTTGAACAGGGGTCTGCCCCAGCATTTT CASSLNRGLPQHF
TRBJ2-7 - - TRBV9 TGTGCCAGCAGCGTAGAGCCGTTCGGCTACGAGCAGTACTTC CASSVEPFGYEQYF
TRBJ1-2 - - TRBV12-5 TGTGCTAGTGGTTTAAGGGGCCGGGATGGCTACACCTTC CASGLRGRDGYTF
TRBJ2-7 - TRBD1 TRBV15 TGTGCCACCAGCAGAGATTGGGTGAGGGACAGGGGTACCTACGAGCAGTACTTC CATSRDWVRDRGTYEQYF
TRBJ2-1 - TRBD2 TRBV4-1 TGCGCCAGCAGCCAAGGCCTAAGCGGGAGGCGGGACAATGAGCAGTTCTTC CASSQGLSGRRDNEQFF
TRBJ2-5 - TRBD2 TRBV10-3 TGTGCCATCAGTGTCGGGACTAGCGGCATGACTACCCAAGAGACCCAGTACTTC CAISVGTSGMTTQETQYF
TRBJ2-7 - - TRBV10-2 TGCGCCAGCAGTGCGGGTTTGAGCTCCTACGAGCAGTACTTC CASSAGLSSYEQYF
TRBJ2-3 - - TRBV19 TGTGCCAGTACCACCCAGGGATTCACAGATACGCAGTATTTT CASTTQGFTDTQYF
TRBJ2-2 - - TRBV19 TGTGCCAGTAGTCAAGGGGAGCTGTTTTTT CASSQGELFF
TRBJ1-5 - TRBD1 TRBV7-9 TGTGCCAGCAGCACGGACAGGGCCACCAATCAGCCCCAGCATTTT CASSTDRATNQPQHF
TRBJ2-3 - - TRBV27 TGTGCCAGCAGTTCGCCCACCAGGGATTTGCAGTATTTT CASSSPTRDLQYF
TRBJ2-3 - - TRBV30 TGTGCCTGGAGCTTTAGTTTCACAGATACGCAGTATTTT CAWSFSFTDTQYF
TRBJ2-1 - - TRBV11-2 TGTGCCAGCAGCTTAGTTGGAAAGGGCGGGAATGAGCAGTTCTTC CASSLVGKGGNEQFF
TRBJ1-1 - TRBD1 TRBV7-8 TGTGCCAGCAGGCCCGGGACAGCCAACGGGGGCACTGAAGCTTTCTTT CASRPGTANGGTEAFF
TRBJ1-6 - - TRBV2 TGTGCCAGCACTCGACAGGACTATAATTCACCCCTCCACTTT CASTRQDYNSPLHF
TRBJ2-3 once TRBD2 TRBV27 TGTGCCAGCAGTCGAGCGGGAGGGCCAGATACGCAGTATTTT CASSRAGGPDTQYF
TRBJ1-1 - TRBD1 TRBV27 TGTGCCAGCAAAGGGACAGGCCCATCCGCTTTCTTT CASKGTGPSAFF
TRBJ2-3 - - TRBV7-9 TGTGCCAGCAGCTCTATAGACAGTACAGATACGCAGTATTTT CASSSIDSTDTQYF
TRBJ2-7 - TRBD1 TRBV6-5 TGTGCCAGCAGTGGGACAGGCTACTACGAGCAGTACTTC CASSGTGYYEQYF
TRBJ2-7 - TRBD2 TRBV9 TGTGCCAGCAGCGTAGGCGGGGGAACCTACGAGCAGTACTTC CASSVGGGTYEQYF
TRBJ2-3 - - TRBV5-1 TGCGCCAGCAGCCTCAGCACAGATACGCAGTATTTT CASSLSTDTQYF
TRBJ1-2 - TRBD1 TRBV7-6 TGTGCCAGCAGCCAAAGAACGGACAGGGGGCGATCTTCTGGCTACACCTTC CASSQRTDRGRSSGYTF
TRBJ2-1 - TRBD2 TRBV19 TGTGCCAGTAGTATCGGGGGAGGGCCCTACAATGAGCAGTTCTTC CASSIGGGPYNEQFF
TRBJ1-2 medium-sized TRBD1 TRBV6-4 TGTGCCAGCAGCCAGACAGGGGGCGCGGAGGGCTACACCTTC CASSQTGGAEGYTF
TRBJ2-3 - - TRBV5-4 TGTGCCAGCAGCCCGGCCCAGGGCACCACAGATACGCAGTATTTT CASSPAQGTTDTQYF
TRBJ2-5 once - TRBV6-6 TGTGCCAGCAGTTACGCCAGGGGAGGGGAGACCCAGTACTTC CASSYARGGETQYF
TRBJ2-4 few TRBD1 TRBV7-8 TGTGCCAGCAGCCCCTCGGGACAGATGGGTGACATTCAGTACTTC CASSPSGQMGDIQYF
TRBJ2-7 - - TRBV20-1 TGCAGTGCTAGAGAATACTACGAGCAGTACTTC CSAREYYEQYF
TRBJ2-7 - - TRBV28 TGTGCCAGCAGTTTATGGGCGGAGGGCCACTCCTACGAGCAGTACTTC CASSLWAEGHSYEQYF
TRBJ1-4 once TRBD1 TRBV4-3 TGCGCCAGCAGCCAGCTCGGGCAGGGGGCGAGTGAAAAACTGTTTTTT CASSQLGQGASEKLFF
TRBJ1-4 - TRBD1 TRBV4-3 TGCGCCAGCAGCCAAGGACAGGGTGGCGAAAAACTGTTTTTT CASSQGQGGEKLFF
TRBJ2-3 - TRBD2 TRBV7-9 TGTGCCAGCAGCACCTCTAGCGGGGGGGGGACAGATACGCAGTATTTT CASSTSSGGGTDTQYF
TRBJ2-7 - TRBD1 TRBV5-4 TGTGCCAGCAGCTGGGGGGACAGGGGTAGGGGCGAGCAGTACTTC CASSWGDRGRGEQYF
TRBJ1-2 - TRBD1 TRBV28 TGTGCCAGCAGCCCGACTACCTTCCGGGACAGGGATGACTATGGCTACACCTTC CASSPTTFRDRDDYGYTF
TRBJ1-6 - - TRBV15 TGTGCCACCAGCAGAGATCTGGAGAGCTCCTATAATTCACCCCTCCACTTT CATSRDLESSYNSPLHF
TRBJ1-2 - - TRBV6-5 TGTGCCAGCAGTCCGGGCTCCGGGGGGGATGGCTACACCTTC CASSPGSGGDGYTF
TRBJ2-3 - - TRBV7-3 TGTGCCAGCAGCTTAGGGGCAGGGCAACCAGATACGCAGTATTTT CASSLGAGQPDTQYF
TRBJ2-3 - TRBD1 TRBV15 TGTGCCACCAGCAGTGAACCCAACCGGGACAGGGGGCGGACGACAGATACGCAGTATTTT CATSSEPNRDRGRTTDTQYF